What follows are 18 T cell receptor beta chains derived from one specimen sequenced in a study of identical twins. TCRdb itself ran the 5' RACE reads through MiXCR, one entry per CDR3 protein. This sample has roughly 230,000 distinct CDR3 sequences, with about 8% found just once. The sample also formed part of further work on yellow fever vaccine responses in identical twins.

Sequencing was performed on CD8+ T cells sorted from blood. Receptors originate from a woman between 18 and 29 years old in good health.

In its sample, this clonotype was seen many times. The V and J genes are TRBV7-2 and TRBJ2-7; 11 nucleotides match TRBD2. The CDR3 has 14 residues. Per the germline V gene, CDR1 is SGHTA and CDR2 is FQGNSA. J lost 3 bases, V lost 4 bases, and 2 bases had no gene match. The CDR3 here is CASSYGTSGYEQYF. The CDR3 nucleotides are TGTGCCAGCAGCTACGGGACTAGCGGCTACGAGCAGTACTTC.

This clonotype was recorded many times. The CDR3 DNA is TGTGCCAGCAGTGCTCAACGGGAGACCCAGTACTTC. Translating it yields CASSAQRETQYF. The chain couples TRBV6-6 to TRBJ2-5; D remains unclear. The CDR3 runs 12 residues. Germline CDR1 MNHNY, CDR2 SVGAGI (reference sequence). Trimming took 5 bases from V and 5 from J, leaving 9 bases between them.

This clonotype was detected only a few times. V gene TRBV7-9 combines with J gene TRBJ2-7; 9 bases match TRBD1. The V gene end was trimmed by 5 bases and the J gene end by 0 bases; junction bases not matched to a gene: 11. Germline CDR1 reads SEHNR; CDR2 reads FQNEAQ (reference sequence). This CDR3 contains 17 residues. The CDR3 DNA reads as TGTGCCAGCAGCCGGGACAGGGCCCGCGGGAGCTCCTACGAGCAGTACTTC. This encodes CASSRDRARGSSYEQYF. Complete variable domain (other parts from reference TRBV7-9 and TRBJ2-7): DTGVSQNPRHKITKRGQNVTFRCDPISEHNRLYWYRQTLGQGPEFLTYFQNEAQLEKSRLLSDRFSAERPKGSFSTLEIQRTEQGDSAMYLCASSRDRARGSSYEQYFGPGTRLTVT.

This clonotype was counted ten times or more. The chain has TRBV4-3 and TRBJ2-7; D is possibly TRBD2 (5 bases). V shed 0 bases and J shed 1 base, with 16 bases lying between them. CDR3 size: 17 residues. Germline-derived CDR1 and CDR2 are LGHNA and YSLEER. The CDR3 nucleotides read TGCGCCAGCAGCCAAGATGTGAGAGGGAGATTGTCCTACGAGCAGTACTTC. Amino acids: CASSQDVRGRLSYEQYF.

In this sample, this clonotype turned up many times. This chain links TRBV28 with TRBJ1-5, with D unresolved. The CDR3 extends over 15 amino acids. Germline CDR1 and CDR2: MDHEN and SYDVKM. Trimming took 6 bases from V and 5 from J, leaving 17 bases between them. DNA for the CDR3: TGTGCCAGCAGGATAGACGGGGAAGGTCATCAGCCCCAGCATTTT. Its translation is CASRIDGEGHQPQHF.

This clonotype was seen many times. The genes are TRBV5-1 and TRBJ2-1; the D gene is possibly TRBD2 (5 bases). Trimming stripped 4 bases from V and 5 bases from J, with 16 bases between. Germline CDR1 is SGHRS and CDR2 is YFSETQ. The CDR3 contains 15 residues. Here the CDR3 DNA reads TGCGCCAGCAGCCTGCGGGCCGATCCAAACAATGAGCAGTTCTTC. Protein: CASSLRADPNNEQFF.

This clonotype was seen more than once but under ten times. This chain joins TRBV20-1 and TRBJ2-1; D is uncertain. Germline V lookup: CDR1 DFQATT, CDR2 SNEGSKA (reference sequence). This CDR3 contains 14 residues. The V end lost 2 bases, the J end lost 4 bases, and 12 bases lay between the germline ends. As DNA, the CDR3 is TGCAGTGCTAGATCGTTTCTGCAATACAATGAGCAGTTCTTC. Translation: CSARSFLQYNEQFF.

Only a few counts were recorded for this clonotype. V and J are TRBV2 and TRBJ2-7; D remains ambiguous. The CDR3 consists of 13 residues. Trimming stripped 4 bases from V and 1 base from J, with 8 bases between. Germline V gene lookup returns CDR1 SNHLY and CDR2 FYNNEI. CDR3 coding DNA: TGTGCCAGCAGTGCCAGAGAGTCCTACGAGCAGTACTTC. Protein product: CASSARESYEQYF. The whole variable domain, remainder taken from reference TRBV2 and TRBJ2-7, is EPEVTQTPSHQVTQMGQEVILRCVPISNHLYFYWYRQILGQKVEFLVSFYNNEISEKSEIFDDQFSVERPDGSNFTLKIRSTKLEDSAMYFCASSARESYEQYFGPGTRLTVT.

This clonotype was seen more than once but under ten times. Here the CDR3 reads CASSLLFVIEELFF. For the CDR3, the DNA is TGTGCCAGCAGCTTACTGTTTGTGATCGAGGAGCTGTTTTTT. The chain has TRBV7-9 and TRBJ2-2; D gene uncertain. V lost 2 bases and J lost 10, with 14 bases in between. The CDR3 sequence is 14 residues long. Germline values: CDR1 SEHNR, CDR2 FQNEAQ (reference sequence).

The chain has TRBV28 and TRBJ1-5; 7 bases are shared with TRBD1. Germline CDR1 MDHEN, CDR2 SYDVKM. The CDR3 runs to 20 residues. V dropped 8 bases and J dropped 4; count of bases not matched to a gene: 26. The CDR3 region has the DNA TGTGCCAGCGTAGGTTCGGGAGGCAGGGGGTATGTCGGTCTTAATCAGCCCCAGCATTTT. This codes for CASVGSGGRGYVGLNQPQHF. Together with reference TRBV28 and TRBJ1-5, the CDR3 gives the full variable domain: DVKVTQSSRYLVKRTGEKVFLECVQDMDHENMFWYRQDPGLGLRLIYFSYDVKMKEKGDIPEGYSVSREKKERFSLILESASTNQTSMYLCASVGSGGRGYVGLNQPQHFGDGTRLSIL.

This sequence joins TRBV7-9 and TRBJ1-2, with 7 bases that match TRBD1. The CDR3 runs to 12 residues. CDR1 and CDR2 (germline): SEHNR, FQNEAQ (reference sequence). With V trimmed by 4 bases and J by 13 bases, 9 bases remained unmatched. CDR3 sequence (DNA): TGTGCCAGCAGCTCTTCAGGGGGACCGGCCACCTTC. Encoded protein: CASSSSGGPATF. The whole variable domain, remainder taken from reference TRBV7-9 and TRBJ1-2, is DTGVSQNPRHKITKRGQNVTFRCDPISEHNRLYWYRQTLGQGPEFLTYFQNEAQLEKSRLLSDRFSAERPKGSFSTLEIQRTEQGDSAMYLCASSSSGGPATFGSGTRLTVV.

This clonotype was recorded at least ten times. The rearrangement uses TRBV7-2 and TRBJ2-5, with TRBD2 matching 12 bases. The CDR3 length is 16 residues. V was pared by 1 base and J by 4 bases, with 4 bases of the junction left unmatched. The germline V gene encodes CDR1 SGHTA and CDR2 FQGNSA. The DNA for the CDR3 is TGTGCCAGCAGCTTAGATGTGGGACTAGCGGGAGAGACCCAGTACTTC. Translating gives CASSLDVGLAGETQYF.

This clonotype was counted between two and nine times. Germline is not matched at one junction end, which may reflect a read error. J is TRBJ1-4 and V is TRBV11-2; 8 nucleotides match TRBD1. CDR1 is SGHAT, CDR2 FQNNGV, per germline. This CDR3 is built from 15 residues. The CDR3 DNA is TGTCCCAGCAAGCGGACAGGGTCGACTAATGAAAAACTGTTTTTT. Translating it yields CPSKRTGSTNEKLFF.

This rearrangement joins TRBV7-9 to TRBJ1-2; TRBD1 might be the D (6 bases). V gave up 1 base and J gave up 3 bases, with 15 bases separating them. Germline V gene sequence: CDR1 SEHNR, CDR2 FQNEAQ (reference sequence). The CDR3 totals 16 residues. The CDR3 spells CASSLGGGTFDYGYTF. The CDR3 nucleotides read TGTGCCAGCAGCTTAGGAGGGGGGACTTTCGACTATGGCTACACCTTC.

The CDR3 region is CASSQTGTGLNNEQFF. In DNA, the CDR3 is TGCGCCAGCAGCCAGACCGGGACAGGGCTAAACAATGAGCAGTTCTTC. The chain couples TRBV4-1 to TRBJ2-1; 9 bases fit TRBD1. The germline V gene encodes CDR1 MGHRA and CDR2 YSYEKL. This CDR3 contains 16 residues. With V trimmed by 3 bases and J by 5 bases, 8 bases remained unmatched.

This clonotype was counted only a few times. The V and J genes are TRBV27 and TRBJ2-7; TRBD2 matches at 10 bases. The V gene's germline CDR1 is MNHEY and CDR2 SMNVEV (reference sequence). CDR3 length equals 14 residues. The ends lost 6 bases at V and 6 bases at J; junction bases unmatched: 8. This CDR3 reads CASSYGLAGAEQYF. The CDR3 DNA follows: TGTGCCAGCAGCTACGGGCTAGCGGGAGCCGAGCAGTACTTC.

Only a few counts were recorded for this clonotype. The chain couples TRBV13 to TRBJ2-2, with TRBD2 identical over 11 bases. With 3 bases clipped from V and 10 bases from J, the junction kept 7 bases outside the gene matches. This CDR3 has 15 residues. Germline lookup yields CDR1 PRHDT and CDR2 FYEKMQ (reference sequence). The CDR3: CASSFLAGGLSELFF. The CDR3 bases are TGTGCCAGCAGCTTCCTAGCGGGGGGTCTTTCGGAGCTGTTTTTT.

This clonotype has ten or more counts. This chain links TRBV29-1 with TRBJ2-7, with 13 bases identical to TRBD2. The CDR3 totals 17 residues. V gave up 0 bases and J gave up 2 bases; unmatched junction bases: 7. Looked up from germline, CDR1 is SQVTM and CDR2 is ANQGSEA. The CDR3 loop is CSVEDREGLAGPYEQYF. DNA of the CDR3: TGCAGCGTTGAAGATAGGGAGGGACTAGCGGGACCCTACGAGCAGTACTTC.